These T cell receptor beta chains were read from a single sample in a study of radiotherapy plus CTLA-4 blockade in lung cancer. Profiled with immunoSEQ multiplex PCR; TCRdb holds only in-frame clones, not every one. This table has approximately 44,000 clones, less than 85% appearing once. The material sequenced was peripheral blood, taken from a patient treated with radiotherapy plus ipilimumab. These receptors originate from a human donor with non-small cell lung cancer who had stable disease on radiotherapy plus ipilimumab. The conserved cysteine and the conserved F or W are not part of the CDR3 here. The order of the fields is J gene, V gene, CDR3 protein.

>TRBJ2-5|TRBV7-2
ASSLGGLGY
>TRBJ1-2|TRBV15
ATRPAPGSYGYT
>TRBJ1-1|TRBV27
ASSLADVNTEAF
>TRBJ2-2|TRBV7-3
ASSLTHMNTGELF
>TRBJ1-1|TRBV7-3
ASSADIGGGTEAF
>TRBJ1-2|TRBV28
ASSSQTGTWGRYT
>TRBJ1-1|TRBV29-1
SVAEVTNTEAF
>TRBJ2-5|TRBV6-1
ASSVGTTYQETQY
>TRBJ1-1|TRBV6-5
ASSYKQTSTEAF
>TRBJ2-3|TRBV28
ASTGGGTDTQY
>TRBJ1-2|TRBV7-9
ASSSWLALDGYT
>TRBJ1-6|TRBV7-9
ASSLDPGVNSPLH
>TRBJ1-4|TRBV7-9
ASSPGDEKLF
>TRBJ2-1|TRBV5-1
ASSGQPAGGLNEQF
>TRBJ1-1|TRBV7-3
ASSVSGGTEAF
>TRBJ1-1|TRBV19
ASSVTANTEAF
>TRBJ2-5|TRBV27
ASRGTGGGQETQY
>TRBJ2-1|TRBV18
ASSPPDRWPNEQF
>TRBJ1-5|TRBV13
ASSWGRGSNQPQH
>TRBJ1-2|TRBV5-1
ASSVGVGGNYGYT
>TRBJ2-4|TRBV6-1
ASSGNREAKNIQY
>TRBJ2-5|TRBV7-6
ASSWTERDQY
>TRBJ1-1|TRBV6-6
ASISSHTEAF
>TRBJ2-6|TRBV5-1
ASSLRTQGAPSGANVLT
>TRBJ2-5|TRBV11-2
ASSFPLFGQETQY
>TRBJ2-2|TRBV7-8
ASSFLYFDGELF
>TRBJ1-1|TRBV15
ATEVRGGKVTF
>TRBJ1-2|TRBV27
ASSQGYGYT
>TRBJ1-5|TRBV19
ASSGGGSGQPQH
>TRBJ1-5|TRBV19
ASTELGPDSYNQPQH
>TRBJ1-2|TRBV5-6
ASSWRGYGYT
>TRBJ1-2|TRBV28
ASSLIVGLVGYT
>TRBJ1-2|TRBV4-1
ASSQVGTVLANYGYT
>TRBJ2-2|TRBV4-3
ASSQSQRGTGELF
>TRBJ2-5|TRBV12-5
ASGPGGQTQY
>TRBJ2-7|TRBV6-6
ASSYSKAGHEQY
>TRBJ1-6|TRBV5-4
ASSERTPNSPLH
>TRBJ1-6|TRBV2
AIPHVDLYNSPLH
>TRBJ2-3|TRBV9
ASSPYDRGSQY
>TRBJ1-2|TRBV7-3
ASSLTGGTNYGYT